This T cell receptor (beta chain) was retrieved from a study of T cell changes during pregnancy in multiple sclerosis. Some clones are missing from TCRdb's copy, which holds only in-frame ones; the method was immunoSEQ multiplex PCR. The sample has fewer than 45,000 clones; around 89% are singletons. V was pared by 3 bases and J by 5 bases, with 9 bases of the junction left unmatched. The germline CDR1 and CDR2 sequences are MNHEY and SMNVEV (reference sequence). CDR3 length: 15 amino acids. This sample comprised CD8+ T cells from peripheral blood mononuclear cells, obtained after pregnancy. The TCR was taken from a female donor in good health, enrolled as a control in a pregnancy study. J is TRBJ1-2 and V is TRBV27, with TRBD1 matching over 7 bases. The CDR3 coding sequence is TGTGCCAGCAGTTTCCGCGGACAGGTTGAGTATGGCTACACCTTC. Residues: CASSFRGQVEYGYTF.